These T cell receptor beta chains were read from a single sample in a study of cytomegalovirus exposure and HLA in healthy donors. Repertoires were generated with immunoSEQ multiplex PCR, while TCRdb's copy carries only in-frame clones and drops some. The sample shows over 85,000 clones, roughly three quarters of them seen only once. Sequences were obtained from PBMCs. Source of these receptors: a young man in good health and CMV-seropositive. Each CDR3 is given without its conserved first and last residue. The order of the fields is J gene, V gene, CDR3 protein.

j_gene: TRBJ2-2; v_gene: TRBV7-6; CDR3aa: ASSLTVGQNTGELF
j_gene: TRBJ2-7; v_gene: TRBV27; CDR3aa: ASRLAGAKNYEQY
j_gene: TRBJ2-3; v_gene: TRBV10-3; CDR3aa: AIGQGSVTDTQY
j_gene: TRBJ2-1; v_gene: TRBV7-6; CDR3aa: ASSSVLTSGVYEQF
j_gene: TRBJ2-5; v_gene: TRBV12-5; CDR3aa: ASGLVAGALKETQY
j_gene: TRBJ2-4; v_gene: TRBV27; CDR3aa: ASSNLKQGLAGWNIQY
j_gene: TRBJ2-7; v_gene: TRBV11-3; CDR3aa: ASMGDYEQY
j_gene: TRBJ1-2; v_gene: TRBV10-3; CDR3aa: ATQLGDYGYT
j_gene: TRBJ2-5; v_gene: TRBV7-2; CDR3aa: ASSAPLAGQGETQY
j_gene: TRBJ2-7; v_gene: TRBV4-2; CDR3aa: ASSQDLAGSGQY
j_gene: TRBJ1-4; v_gene: TRBV5-1; CDR3aa: ASSWGTGYPNEKLF
j_gene: TRBJ2-7; v_gene: TRBV6-5; CDR3aa: ASSPRLGARDEQY
j_gene: TRBJ1-2; v_gene: TRBV29-1; CDR3aa: SVKRTGRFNYGYT
j_gene: TRBJ2-1; v_gene: TRBV7-9; CDR3aa: ASSLPRTSGGPSYNEQF
j_gene: -; v_gene: TRBV6-1; CDR3aa: ASGRGYEQY
j_gene: TRBJ2-7; v_gene: TRBV6-1; CDR3aa: ASSLGQGAYEQY
j_gene: TRBJ1-2; v_gene: TRBV6-1; CDR3aa: ASSEARQVYGYT
j_gene: -; v_gene: TRBV6-5; CDR3aa: ASSYFSQGGPYEQY
j_gene: TRBJ2-7; v_gene: TRBV30; CDR3aa: AWSLVGGNEQY
j_gene: TRBJ2-7; v_gene: TRBV4-2; CDR3aa: ASSQDPRGGTYEQY
j_gene: TRBJ2-1; v_gene: TRBV11-2; CDR3aa: ASSSRAGRGNEQF
j_gene: TRBJ2-1; v_gene: TRBV30; CDR3aa: AWRAYGEQF
j_gene: TRBJ1-1; v_gene: TRBV7-3; CDR3aa: ASSSRGGVGSTEAF